This record looks at one TCR beta chain sequence and its context. This sample was included in a study of cytomegalovirus exposure and HLA in healthy donors. Study-level information: Of several hundred genotyped donors, roughly 76% grouped in the Caucasian-associated ancestry cluster.

This CDR3 spans 14 amino acids. Trimming took 4 bases from V and 6 from J; bases not matched to a gene: 8. Germline CDR1 reads LNHDA; CDR2 reads SQIVND (reference sequence). With 60 Vbeta and 13 Jbeta primers, the PCR was carried out. Generated by immunoSEQ multiplex PCR, the TCRdb table keeps only in-frame clones and is missing some. The repertoire holds some 120,000 clones, about 10% seen once, with roughly 4.2% in the top ten. This clonotype was sampled from a woman between 18 and 29 years old in good health and CMV-seropositive. This sequence joins TRBV19 and TRBJ2-7; 8 bases are a match to TRBD1. The sample comprised PBMCs. CDR3 sequence reads: CASSNLRTGFEQYF. For the CDR3, the DNA is TGTGCCAGTAGTAACCTACGGACAGGGTTCGAGCAGTACTTC.